This TCR beta chain was obtained from a study of T cells in women clearing cervical HPV infection. Genomic DNA, averaging approximately 1,200 ng per sample, yielded TCR beta CDR3 via immunoSEQ. Only in-frame clones appear in the TCRdb table, and some are missing; sequencing was by immunoSEQ multiplex PCR. The sample features roughly 45,000 clones, with 0.95% to 1% in its top ten. Notes on this clone: Sequencing ends 3 residues short of the CDR3 end; the germline J gene provides the rest.

The junction had 10 bases not matched to a gene; V was cut back by 6 bases and J by 6 bases. Germline V gene sequence: CDR1 SNHLY, CDR2 FYNNEI. The CDR3 sequence is 15 residues long. The rearrangement uses TRBV2 and TRBJ2-3; 9 nucleotides agree with TRBD1. The TCR was taken from a woman between 18 and 70 years old with a cervical HPV16 infection that either progressed to CIN3+ or cleared (not recorded which). Sequenced input: blood buffy coat. The CDR3 bases that were read are TGTGCCAGCAGGACATACCCGGGACAGGGCGATACG. Its translation is CASRTYPGQGDT. The CDR3 as a whole reads CASRTYPGQGDTQYF. Full variable domain (remainder filled in from reference TRBV2 and TRBJ2-3): EPEVTQTPSHQVTQMGQEVILRCVPISNHLYFYWYRQILGQKVEFLVSFYNNEISEKSEIFDDQFSVERPDGSNFTLKIRSTKLEDSAMYFCASRTYPGQGDTQYFGPGTRLTVL.